The source of this T cell receptor (beta chain) is a study of cytomegalovirus exposure and HLA in healthy donors. The study ran its PCR with 60 Vbeta and 13 Jbeta primers. Measured with immunoSEQ multiplex PCR; TCRdb has only the in-frame clones, and not every one. This listing includes over 80,000 clones. The sequencing input was PBMCs. The receptor was isolated from a girl aged 5 to 17 in good health and CMV-seropositive.

CDR3 amino acids: CASSTTEQGWRSPLHF. The DNA for the CDR3 is TGTGCCAGTAGTACCACCGAACAGGGATGGCGATCACCCCTCCACTTT. This sequence joins TRBV19 and TRBJ1-6, with D perhaps matching TRBD1 (6 bases). Germline V lookup: CDR1 LNHDA, CDR2 SQIVND (reference sequence). The CDR3 is 16 amino acids. The V gene lost 4 bases and the J gene lost 10 bases, with 20 bases spanning the gap.